Reported below is one TCR beta chain. Its antigen is still unknown. Nothing much larger sits one base from this clone, and base qualities are not available. The data were obtained in a study of a mutant IDH1 vaccine in newly diagnosed glioma listed by TCRdb under 2021. Some background on the complete study: Across visits V03 through V10, patients got a total of eight vaccinations, given in weeks 1, 3, 5, 7, 11, 15, 19 and 23. Vaccination started 4-6 weeks after radiotherapy alone, or was given together with temozolomide cycles in the groups whose treatment included chemotherapy. The 32 treated patients were 62.5% male and 37.5% female, with a mean age of roughly 42 years. Before enrollment, most patients had been given radiochemotherapy with temozolomide as standard therapy, while the rest had received either radiotherapy alone or temozolomide alone. Peripheral blood was drawn at six visits: V03 (baseline), V05, V07, V10, V12 and V13. For exploratory analyses, about 25 treated patients had longitudinal TCRB deep sequencing done wherever samples were available.

Library construction relied on the immunoSEQ multiplex PCR assay. Rearranged TCR beta chain sequences were amplified using the hsTCRB Kit according to the manufacturer's protocol. TCRB libraries were sequenced on an Illumina MiSeq. The authors' pipeline ran thus. Demultiplexing, trimming and gene mapping were performed with the kit vendor's proprietary platform. Sourced from immuneACCESS, this table was stored by TCRdb with only in-frame sequences that have V and J called. A share of the clones is absent; for the studies checked, an unresolved V gene accounts for under half, and the remainder has no known explanation. For V, J and clone size, that table is used; D and trimming come from the DNA. The sample yields 95,000 to 120,000 clones; roughly 90% were counted once. Jointly, the top ten make up 0.55% to 0.7% of the sample. Overall study results and their limits: It was noted by the authors that analyses of patient blood samples could not be reproduced owing to sample limitations. Vaccine-induced immune responses across multiple MHC alleles were detected in about 93% of patients. Availability determined which PBMC samples were chosen for TCRB deep sequencing. Pseudoprogression seemed to be unrelated to changes in the top peripheral T cell clonotypes found by TCRB sequencing.

Counted from cysteine to phenylalanine, this CDR3 has 15 amino acids. Solely the CDR3 DNA is kept, with 45 bases framed from the first base. CDR1 and CDR2 (LNHDA, SQIVND) derive from the germline V gene (reference sequence). A distance of 11 bases separates the germline ends of V and J, which lose 0 bases and 5 bases respectively. In the paper's terms, the time point label means: week 11, during vaccination. Each vaccine dose, consisting of 300 ug of a 20-mer mutant IDH1 peptide in Montanide, was administered subcutaneously with topical imiquimod. The donors had newly diagnosed IDH1-mutant astrocytomas of WHO grade 3 or 4 that showed loss of nuclear ATRX. The samples were drawn from NOA16, a multicentre, single-arm, open-label phase I trial in Germany that tested a mutant IDH1 peptide vaccine in humans for the first time. Genomic DNA for TCRB sequencing was extracted from EDTA blood using the DNeasy Blood and Tissue Kit.

The origin of this receptor is a woman aged 50 to 65 with glioma. The specimen was PBMCs, collected from a glioma patient whose treatment included an IDH1 peptide vaccine. The chain is encoded by TRBV19 joined to TRBJ2-4, with no D gene named confidently. The CDR3 region has the sequence CASSIDRSRQNIQYF. The DNA is as follows: TGTGCCAGTAGTATAGACAGGTCCCGCCAAAACATTCAGTACTTC.